This T cell receptor (beta chain) was retrieved from a study of tumor T cells in aggressive B-cell lymphoma. J lost 4 bases, V lost 0 bases, and 3 bases had no gene match. The CDR3 totals 15 residues. Germline lookup yields CDR1 LNHDA and CDR2 SQIVND (reference sequence). Profiled with immunoSEQ multiplex PCR; TCRdb holds only in-frame clones, not every one. The sample shows under 5,000 clones, about nine tenths of them seen only once. The sequence was obtained from an adult with diffuse large B cell lymphoma. The sample consisted of tumor tissue. V and J are TRBV19 and TRBJ1-5; 7 bases fit TRBD1. The CDR3 region is CASSIDRGWNQPQHF. The CDR3 bases are TGTGCCAGTAGTATAGACAGGGGGTGGAATCAGCCCCAGCATTTT.